This T cell receptor beta chain was recorded in a study of T cell responses to AZD1222 COVID-19 vaccine. Regarding the study as a whole: Nearly half of spike-specific TCRs reportedly target variant regions that are unmutated in the B.1.351 and B.1.1.7 variants.

Turning to this clone: The antigen remains unidentified.

Data came from immunoSEQ multiplex PCR; TCRdb stores just in-frame clones and leaves some out. The sample lists about 93,000 clones, around 91% occurring once. Trimming shortened V by 0 bases and J by 0 bases, and 4 bases separated the two germline ends. Germline-derived CDR1 and CDR2 are SGHDT and YYEEEE. This CDR3 comprises 15 residues. The receptor was isolated from an adult who received the AZD1222 COVID-19 vaccine. The J gene is TRBJ1-6, the V gene TRBV5-6; unclear D gene. The material sequenced was peripheral blood, taken 28 days after the second AZD1222 dose. The CDR3: CASSLGSSYNSPLHF. CDR3 DNA sequence: TGTGCCAGCAGCTTGGGGAGCTCCTATAATTCACCCCTCCACTTT. The whole variable domain, filled in from reference TRBV5-6 and TRBJ1-6, reads DAGVTQSPTHLIKTRGQQVTLRCSPKSGHDTVSWYQQALGQGPQFIFQYYEEEERQRGNFPDRFSGHQFPNYSSELNVNALLLGDSALYLCASSLGSSYNSPLHFGNGTRLTVT.